This entry is about one TCR beta chain. Its target is unknown. The sample originates from a study of blood T cells in healthy people across ages. At the level of the study: Per every two T cells, about one barcoded beta molecule was captured by template switching.

Study-wide results and caveats: Significant beta diversity loss was already apparent by age approximately 37, declining roughly linearly. Any changes in expanded clonotypes were possibly confounded, as donor CMV status remained unknown.

Germline V lookup: CDR1 ENHRY, CDR2 SYGVKD. The CDR3 spans 14 residues. V lost 4 bases, J lost 1 base, and 1 base stayed unmatched. Through a sample-barcoded 5' primer and a J-beta primer mix, a second PCR was run for roughly 6 to 11 cycles. From each sample, at least 2.5 million paired-end reads containing CDR3 were obtained. TCRdb reanalysed the 5' RACE reads using MiXCR and keeps one entry per CDR3 protein. The table records roughly 1.4 million distinct CDR3 sequences, around 59% of them present only once. This TCR was recovered from a man aged 18-30 years in good health. The specimen sequenced was blood. The chain combines TRBV10-3 with TRBJ1-1; the match to TRBD1 covers 9 bases. CDR3 bases: TGTGCCATCAGTGGGGACAGGGCGAACACTGAAGCTTTCTTT. Protein sequence: CAISGDRANTEAFF.